One sample yielded the 29 T cell receptor beta chains listed below, sequenced in a study of T cell responses to AZD1222 COVID-19 vaccine. Profiling relied on immunoSEQ multiplex PCR, and the TCRdb table lists in-frame clones only, not all of them. The sample yields around 150,000 clones, more than 90% seen once. The source material was peripheral blood, sampled 28 days after the second AZD1222 dose. Receptors were obtained from an adult who received the AZD1222 COVID-19 vaccine.

The chain employs TRBV28 and TRBJ1-2; D gene uncertain. The length of the CDR3 is 15 residues. CDR1 is MDHEN, CDR2 SYDVKM, per germline. Trimming shortened V by 4 bases and J by 4 bases, and 16 bases separated the two germline ends. Here the CDR3 reads CASSSSSAVGYGYTF. CDR3 DNA sequence: TGTGCCAGCAGTTCTTCCAGCGCCGTCGGCTATGGCTACACCTTC.

The chain is built from TRBV12-3 or TRBV12-4 and TRBJ2-7, with D hard to call. V lost 2 bases, J lost 5 bases, and 4 bases lay in between. The CDR3 extends over 11 amino acids. CDR3 residues: CASSLLNEQYF. For the CDR3, the DNA is TGTGCCAGCAGTTTACTGAACGAGCAGTACTTC.

J is TRBJ1-4 and V is TRBV9, with D possibly matching TRBD1 (6 bases). Trimming took off 3 bases at V and 5 bases at J, with 11 bases between the two ends. CDR1 is SGDLS and CDR2 is YYNGEE in the germline V gene. The CDR3 length is 14 residues. Here the CDR3 reads CASSGGPGNEKLFF. The CDR3 DNA reads TGTGCCAGCAGCGGGGGGCCGGGGAATGAAAAACTGTTTTTT.

The J gene is TRBJ2-1, the V gene TRBV12-3 or TRBV12-4, with a weak D call TRBD2 (5 bases). V was pared by 6 bases and J by 14 bases, with 20 bases between. This CDR3 has 13 residues. CDR3 protein: CASSRLVWESEFF. The CDR3 DNA is TGTGCCAGCAGCCGATTGGTTTGGGAGTCGGAGTTCTTC.

This chain links TRBV5-4 with TRBJ1-1; possibly TRBD1 for D (6 bases). The CDR3 sequence is 12 residues long. With 4 bases removed from V and 4 bases from J, the gap between germline ends came to 8 bases. Looked up from germline, CDR1 is SGHNT and CDR2 is YYREEE (reference sequence). CDR3 DNA sequence: TGTGCCAGCAGCCGGGGGCCCACTGAAGCTTTCTTT. Encoded protein: CASSRGPTEAFF.

The rearrangement joins TRBV6-1 to TRBJ2-7; D is unclear. In germline, CDR1 is MNHNS, CDR2 SASEGT. CDR3 length equals 16 residues. The V end lost 4 bases, the J end lost 0 bases, and 16 bases lay between the germline ends. The CDR3 loop is CASSASGLRASYEQYF. The CDR3 DNA reads as TGTGCCAGCAGTGCCTCGGGCCTTCGAGCCTCCTACGAGCAGTACTTC.

This chain connects TRBV28 to TRBJ2-7; 9 nucleotides align to TRBD1. The CDR3 has 13 amino acids. Germline V lookup: CDR1 MDHEN, CDR2 SYDVKM. V dropped 8 bases and J dropped 5; count of bases not matched to a gene: 7. CDR3 residues: CASGTGGFNEQYF. The CDR3 DNA is TGTGCCAGCGGTACAGGGGGCTTCAACGAGCAGTACTTC.

The chain carries TRBV9 and TRBJ2-1, with 9 positions matching TRBD2. The J segment lost 0 bases and the V segment lost 0 bases, leaving 7 bases of the junction unmatched. Germline CDR1 reads SGDLS; CDR2 reads YYNGEE. This CDR3 contains 18 residues. CDR3 bases: TGTGCCAGCAGCGTAGCCGCTAGCGGGATCTTCTCCTACAATGAGCAGTTCTTC. It yields the protein CASSVAASGIFSYNEQFF.

The V gene is TRBV6-5, the J gene TRBJ1-1; no clear D. V lost 0 bases and J 13 bases, leaving 18 bases between the germline ends. CDR3 length: 14 amino acids. The germline V gene encodes CDR1 MNHEY and CDR2 SVGAGI. The CDR3 coding sequence is TGTGCCAGCAGTTACTCGGGCAGTTTCGGAATGGGTTTCTTT. This sequence encodes CASSYSGSFGMGFF.

The chain joins TRBV24-1 to TRBJ2-3, with 9 nucleotides matching TRBD1. This CDR3 is 17 amino acids long. Looked up from germline, CDR1 is KGHDR and CDR2 is SFDVKD. V was clipped by 9 bases and J by 5 bases; unmatched bases: 17. CDR3 in DNA: TGTGCCACCTGTGTGGGAAACGACAGGGGGGCTTTAGATACGCAGTATTTT. This encodes CATCVGNDRGALDTQYF.

The rearrangement links TRBV4-1 to TRBJ2-7, with 9 bases that match TRBD1. The CDR3 spans 14 residues. The germline V gene has CDR1 MGHRA and CDR2 YSYEKL. The trim removed 6 bases at V and 4 bases at J, leaving 7 bases unmatched. In DNA form, the CDR3 reads TGCGCCAGCAGTGACGGACAGGGGATGTACGAGCAGTACTTC. This translates into CASSDGQGMYEQYF.

This sequence joins TRBV7-2 and TRBJ2-7; 8 bases line up with TRBD1. V shed 6 bases, J shed 6 bases, and the junction held 10 bases outside the gene matches. This CDR3 comprises 14 residues. Germline CDR1 is SGHTA and CDR2 is FQGNSA. The CDR3 loop reads CASSPNQGAGEQYF. The CDR3 nucleotides are TGTGCCAGCAGTCCAAACCAGGGGGCGGGCGAGCAGTACTTC.

V and J are TRBV4-3 and TRBJ1-1, with 10 bases aligning to TRBD1. This CDR3 has 16 residues. Germline V lookup: CDR1 LGHNA, CDR2 YSLEER. V trimming: 0 bases; J trimming: 5 bases; junction bases outside the gene matches: 6. CDR3 loop: CASSQDGTGDQTEAFF. The CDR3 nucleotides are TGCGCCAGCAGCCAAGATGGGACAGGGGATCAAACTGAAGCTTTCTTT.

The CDR3 coding sequence is TGTGCCAGCAGTCAAGCCTCTTGGAGCACTGAAGCTTTCTTT. This encodes CASSQASWSTEAFF. This chain links TRBV28 with TRBJ1-1, with no clear D. This CDR3 has 14 residues. The V end lost 5 bases, the J end lost 4 bases, and 14 bases lay between the germline ends. The germline gives CDR1 MDHEN, CDR2 SYDVKM.

This clone came up once. The rearrangement joins TRBV28 to TRBJ1-3; no reliable D call. The CDR3 totals 12 residues. From germline, CDR1 is MDHEN and CDR2 SYDVKM. Trimming pared 6 bases from V and 8 bases from J, leaving 11 bases between. CDR3 sequence: CASSPWGDTIYF. The CDR3 DNA reads as TGTGCCAGCAGCCCCTGGGGTGACACCATATATTTT. The full variable domain, completed using reference TRBV28 and TRBJ1-3, is DVKVTQSSRYLVKRTGEKVFLECVQDMDHENMFWYRQDPGLGLRLIYFSYDVKMKEKGDIPEGYSVSREKKERFSLILESASTNQTSMYLCASSPWGDTIYFGEGSWLTVV.

The chain employs TRBV19 and TRBJ1-4; D is unclear. V dropped 5 bases and J dropped 0 bases, with 13 bases sitting between them. Germline V gene lookup returns CDR1 LNHDA and CDR2 SQIVND (reference sequence). The CDR3 runs 16 residues. CDR3 DNA: TGTGCCAGTAGTTTCCAAGGACGCACAACTAATGAAAAACTGTTTTTT. Translation gives CASSFQGRTTNEKLFF.

V is TRBV30 and J is TRBJ1-6; no clear D. The length of the CDR3 is 12 residues. CDR1 and CDR2 (germline): GTSNPN, SVGIG (reference sequence). V was pared by 2 bases and J by 13 bases, with 12 bases between. CDR3 in amino acids: CAWSPSVAPLHF. In DNA, the CDR3 is TGTGCCTGGAGTCCGAGTGTAGCGCCCCTCCACTTT. Together with reference TRBV30 and TRBJ1-6, the CDR3 gives the full variable domain: SQTIHQWPATLVQPVGSPLSLECTVEGTSNPNLYWYRQAAGRGLQLLFYSVGIGQISSEVPQNLSASRPQDRQFILSSKKLLLSDSGFYLCAWSPSVAPLHFGNGTRLTVT.

The chain uses TRBV20-1 and TRBJ2-1, with D unclear. This CDR3 has 13 residues. The germline gives CDR1 DFQATT, CDR2 SNEGSKA (reference sequence). V was shortened by 3 bases and J by 0 bases, with 6 bases between the two germline ends. CDR3 amino acids: CSASRSSYNEQFF. The CDR3 nucleotides read TGCAGTGCTAGTCGCAGCTCCTACAATGAGCAGTTCTTC.

CDR3: CASSLGHPNQPQHF. The DNA for the CDR3 is TGTGCCAGCAGTTTAGGACATCCTAATCAGCCCCAGCATTTT. The rearrangement links TRBV27 to TRBJ1-5; tentative D call: TRBD1 (5 bases). V lost 2 bases to trimming and J lost 4 bases, with 9 bases between them. The length of the CDR3 is 14 residues. Germline lookup yields CDR1 MNHEY and CDR2 SMNVEV (reference sequence).

The chain uses TRBV20-1 and TRBJ1-1, with 10 bases fitting TRBD1. The germline V gene encodes CDR1 DFQATT and CDR2 SNEGSKA (reference sequence). V trimming: 3 bases; J trimming: 3 bases; junction bases outside the gene matches: 4. The CDR3 is made up of 14 amino acids. This CDR3 is CSASSGQGDTEAFF. The CDR3 DNA reads as TGCAGTGCTAGTTCCGGACAGGGGGACACTGAAGCTTTCTTT.

This chain uses TRBV10-2 with TRBJ1-1; D ambiguous. Looked up from germline, CDR1 is WSHSY and CDR2 is SAAADI. The ends were cut back, 3 bases at V and 0 bases at J, with 8 bases in the middle. The CDR3 loop spans 14 amino acids. The CDR3 nucleotides are TGCGCCAGCAGTGAACCCTTCATGAACACTGAAGCTTTCTTT. Translated: CASSEPFMNTEAFF.

A single count supports this clone. The J gene is TRBJ2-1, the V gene TRBV5-5; no clear D. Trimming pared 0 bases from V and 0 bases from J, leaving 7 bases between. Germline V gives CDR1 SGHKS, CDR2 YYEKEE (reference sequence). The CDR3 has 15 amino acids. CDR3 in DNA: TGTGCCAGCAGCTTGGGGGTCAGCTCCTACAATGAGCAGTTCTTC. Translated: CASSLGVSSYNEQFF.

The chain links TRBV30 to TRBJ1-1; D call uncertain. This CDR3 contains 12 residues. V lost 0 bases to trimming and J lost 1 base, with 3 bases between them. Per the germline V gene, CDR1 is GTSNPN and CDR2 is SVGIG (reference sequence). CDR3 amino acids: CAWSVTNTEAFF. The CDR3, as DNA: TGTGCCTGGAGTGTTACGAACACTGAAGCTTTCTTT.

Here the CDR3 DNA reads TGTGCCAGCAGCCCAAATGTAGCGGGAGCGCTGGATACGCAGTATTTT. Translated, it gives CASSPNVAGALDTQYF. V gene TRBV7-7 combines with J gene TRBJ2-3; 9 positions match TRBD2. V was pared by 5 bases and J by 6 bases, with 12 bases of the junction left unmatched. There are 16 residues in the CDR3. Looked up from germline, CDR1 is SSHAT and CDR2 is FNYEAQ (reference sequence).

The genes are TRBV9 and TRBJ2-3, with 11 nucleotides matching TRBD2. Trimming at V came to 2 bases and at J to 2 bases, leaving 7 bases not matched to a gene. The germline V gene has CDR1 SGDLS and CDR2 YYNGEE. The CDR3 runs 17 residues. In nucleotides, the CDR3 is TGTGCCAGCAGCGTCCCTATAGCGGGAGGGCCCACAGATACGCAGTATTTT. This encodes CASSVPIAGGPTDTQYF.

This clone appeared a single time. This sequence joins TRBV27 and TRBJ2-7; D unresolved. Trimming removed 0 bases from V and 2 bases from J, with 11 bases in between. The CDR3 contains 15 residues. CDR1 is MNHEY, CDR2 SMNVEV, per germline (reference sequence). CDR3 sequence reads: CASSLSPERAYEQYF. DNA of the CDR3: TGTGCCAGCAGTTTATCCCCAGAAAGGGCCTACGAGCAGTACTTC.

The V and J genes are TRBV5-1 and TRBJ1-5; possibly TRBD1 for D (5 bases). Looked up from germline, CDR1 is SGHRS and CDR2 is YFSETQ. CDR3 length equals 15 residues. Trimming left V 4 bases short and J 1 base short, with 12 bases between. The CDR3 reads CASSAQGNSNQPQHF. The CDR3 DNA sequence: TGCGCCAGCAGCGCGCAGGGAAACAGCAATCAGCCCCAGCATTTT. Full variable domain (remainder filled in from reference TRBV5-1 and TRBJ1-5): KAGVTQTPRYLIKTRGQQVTLSCSPISGHRSVSWYQQTPGQGLQFLFEYFSETQRNKGNFPGRFSGRQFSNSRSEMNVSTLELGDSALYLCASSAQGNSNQPQHFGDGTRLSIL.

The rearrangement uses TRBV11-2 and TRBJ2-3; D gene unclear. The CDR3 consists of 14 residues. Deletions cut 5 bases from V and 3 bases from J, with 12 bases between. Germline assignment: CDR1 SGHAT and CDR2 FQNNGV. The CDR3 coding sequence is TGTGCCAGCAGCCCCTGGGCAGAGACAGATACGCAGTATTTT. This encodes CASSPWAETDTQYF.

The gene calls are TRBV28 and TRBJ2-3; D gene ambiguous. CDR3 size: 12 residues. V lost 4 bases, J lost 6 bases, and 8 bases lay in between. Germline V gene sequence: CDR1 MDHEN, CDR2 SYDVKM. The CDR3 nucleotides read TGTGCCAGCAGTTCCTCGTACGATACGCAGTATTTT. As protein: CASSSSYDTQYF.